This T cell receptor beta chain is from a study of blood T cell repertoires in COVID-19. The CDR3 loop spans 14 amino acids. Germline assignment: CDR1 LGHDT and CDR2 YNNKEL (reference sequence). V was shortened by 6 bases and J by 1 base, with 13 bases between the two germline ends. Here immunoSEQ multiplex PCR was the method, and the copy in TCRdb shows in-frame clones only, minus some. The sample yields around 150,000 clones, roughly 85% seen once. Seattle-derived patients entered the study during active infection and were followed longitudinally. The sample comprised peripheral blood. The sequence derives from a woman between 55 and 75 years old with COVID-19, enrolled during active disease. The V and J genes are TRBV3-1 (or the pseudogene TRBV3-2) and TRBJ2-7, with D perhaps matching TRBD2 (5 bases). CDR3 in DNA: TGTGCCAGCAGTCGGGCCGGGGAATCCTACGAGCAGTACTTC. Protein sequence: CASSRAGESYEQYF.